This T cell receptor beta chain is drawn from a study of identical twins. J was trimmed by 8 bases and V by 5 bases; bases with no gene match: 11. The CDR3 runs to 16 residues. Germline CDR1 reads MGHDK; CDR2 reads SYGVNS. Regarding the study as a whole: Out-of-frame alpha sequences common to twins were enriched for low generation probability. The more abundant beta clonotypes in cord blood had fewer insertions, and memory repertoires did not show this.

Regarding this clonotype: The antigen remains undetermined.

Template switching, a step in the protocol, added a universal primer site, and cDNA carried unique molecular identifiers. TCRdb re-derived calls from the 5' RACE reads in MiXCR, one entry per CDR3 protein. Of around 490,000 distinct CDR3 sequences listed, under 25% are singletons. This sample was also put to use in a study of yellow fever vaccine responses in identical twins.

The sequence came from a woman aged 18-29 years in good health. This chain connects TRBV25-1 to TRBJ2-6; 8 nucleotides agree with TRBD1. The source material was CD4+ T cells sorted from blood. CDR3 bases: TGTGCCAGCAGTCCCGCCCCAGGGGGCGGGACCAACGTCCTGACTTTC. Translation gives CASSPAPGGGTNVLTF.